The clone carrying this TCR beta chain was counted only a few times. Antigen: not known. The sample comes from a study of T-cell memory formation after mild COVID-19. Study findings and constraints: Whereas later expanders leaned CD4+, clones contracting day 15 to 85 showed a balanced CD4/CD8 makeup. Several responding clones turned up in pre-infection memory, indicating that cross-reactive memory may have taken part.

Sample barcodes and UMIs were carried by the TCR alpha and TCR beta cDNA libraries that 5'RACE generated with constant-segment primers. One entry per CDR3 protein results from TCRdb running MiXCR on the 5' RACE reads. The repertoire holds 150,000 to 200,000 distinct CDR3 sequences, with about 9.9% as singletons. From germline, CDR1 is MNHEY and CDR2 SVGAGI. V lost 6 bases to trimming and J lost 1 base; unmatched junction nucleotides: 9. The CDR3 is 16 amino acids. The rearrangement links TRBV6-5 to TRBJ1-2; 9 bases line up with TRBD1. The receptor comes from a man in his late teens or twenties who had mild COVID-19 (a few samples of this study predate the infection). Cell type and time point are not known. The sample consisted of PBMCs or a T cell subset sorted from them (not recorded which). CDR3 nucleotides: TGTGCCAGCAGCCGATACGGACAGGGGAATAACTATGGCTACACCTTC. Protein product: CASSRYGQGNNYGYTF.